This T cell receptor beta chain was retrieved from a study of CD8+CD57+ T cells in acquired aplastic anemia. As for the study in general: Sorting CD4+ and CD8+ cells gave DNA averaging roughly 3.2 ug. Regarding the study as a whole: The study found no significant CD8+ Simpson's diversity difference between patients and controls. The same twenty-nine CD8+ CDR3 sequences occurred in patients and in controls.

Regarding this clonotype: Its antigen is as yet unknown.

The CDR3 length is 13 residues. Trimming left V 4 bases short and J 5 bases short, with 10 bases between. Germline V gene sequence: CDR1 SGHDT, CDR2 YYEEEE. Genomic DNA templated the TCR beta VDJ and CDR3 profiling. MiXCR was run by TCRdb on the reads, yielding one entry per CDR3 protein. The sample includes under 500,000 distinct CDR3 sequences, approximately 33% of them seen just once. All patients picked for sequencing had shown, by flow cytometry, an expansion of CD8+CD57+ cells. Each patient had severe acquired aplastic anemia. Material: sorted CD4+, CD8+, or CD8+CD57+ T cells (not recorded which) from PBMCs. The sequence was obtained from a human donor with aplastic anemia. The V and J genes are TRBV5-6 and TRBJ2-1; maybe TRBD1 (6 bases). In DNA, the CDR3 is TGTGCCAGCAGCCCACAGGGCCACAATGAGCAGTTCTTC. Translated, it gives CASSPQGHNEQFF.